The 18 T cell receptor beta chains below were found in one sample sequenced in a study of cytomegalovirus exposure and HLA in healthy donors (dated by TCRdb to 2016 to 2017). Receptor libraries were prepared by the immunoSEQ multiplex PCR assay. A mixture of 60 forward primers for TCR Vbeta segments and 13 reverse primers for TCR Jbeta segments was used in the multiplex PCR. TCRdb stores this immuneACCESS table with in-frame sequences only. Part of the clones is absent; in the studies checked, under half of the shortfall reflects unresolved V genes, and no reason is known for the rest. The sample has 85,000 to 130,000 clones on record, approximately 78% of them singletons. The leading ten clones occupy more than 1.5% of the sample. The sequenced sample consisted of PBMCs. The receptors stem from a woman between 40 and 50 years old in good health and CMV-seronegative.

The CDR3 protein is CASSLTGTGNLEQYF. The CDR3 nucleotides are TGCGCCAGCAGCTTGACCGGGACAGGGAACCTCGAGCAGTACTTC. The chain is built from TRBV5-1 and TRBJ2-7; 9 bases fit TRBD1. CDR1 SGHRS and CDR2 YFSETQ come from the germline V gene. The CDR3 spans 15 residues. The V and J ends lost 1 base and 6 bases, in that order; junction bases with no gene match: 8.

The rearrangement links TRBV28 to TRBJ2-1; 7 bases align to TRBD2. Trimming removed 4 bases from V and 7 bases from J; junction bases left unmatched: 10. Germline V gene data show CDR1 as MDHEN and CDR2 as SYDVKM. The CDR3 extends over 15 amino acids. The CDR3 spells CASSSRSSGRNEQFF. As DNA, the CDR3 is TGTGCCAGCAGTTCGAGGTCTAGCGGTAGGAATGAGCAGTTCTTC.

Worth noting for this clone: An end of the junction does not agree with germline; a read error may underlie this. The chain combines TRBV7-9 with TRBJ2-1; 8 bases are a match to TRBD2. The CDR3 is 13 residues long. Germline assignment: CDR1 SEHNR and CDR2 FQNEAQ (reference sequence). CDR3 sequence (DNA): TGTTCCAGCATAGGGTGGCGGGAGGATGAGCAGTTCTTC. Residues: CSSIGWREDEQFF.

This clone has only a few counts. The chain combines TRBV9 with TRBJ2-1; 8 positions agree with TRBD2. This CDR3 spans 16 amino acids. Germline V gene sequence: CDR1 SGDLS, CDR2 YYNGEE. The V and J ends lost 3 bases and 6 bases, in that order; junction bases with no gene match: 11. CDR3 nucleotide sequence: TGTGCCAGCAGCGCCGGACTAGCTTGGATAGGCAATGAGCAGTTCTTC. The encoded protein is CASSAGLAWIGNEQFF.

The V call is TRBV7-2, the J call TRBJ1-5; TRBD1 matches 10 bases. Trimming cost V 0 bases and J 1 base; bases outside gene matches: 3. The CDR3 spans 17 residues. Germline assignment: CDR1 SGHTA and CDR2 FQGNSA. This chain's CDR3 is CASSLAGTGVSNQPQHF. DNA of the CDR3: TGTGCCAGCAGCTTAGCCGGGACAGGGGTAAGCAATCAGCCCCAGCATTTT.

This chain connects TRBV19 to TRBJ1-5; TRBD1 aligns across 9 bases. V was pared by 7 bases and J by 4 bases, with 11 bases of the junction left unmatched. CDR1 and CDR2 (germline): LNHDA, SQIVND (reference sequence). CDR3 length: 16 residues. CDR3 DNA sequence: TGTGCCAGTACCCAAGGGGACAGGGTCGGGAATCAGCCCCAGCATTTT. This gives the protein CASTQGDRVGNQPQHF.

The chain is built from TRBV5-1 and TRBJ1-4; D may be TRBD1 (5 bases). CDR1 and CDR2 (germline): SGHRS, YFSETQ. The ends were cut back, 6 bases at V and 7 bases at J, with 16 bases in the middle. The CDR3 length is 14 residues. The CDR3 coding sequence is TGCGCCAGCAAGCTTGGGGCCGGGGGTGAAAAACTGTTTTTT. It translates to CASKLGAGGEKLFF.

The chain has TRBV7-9 and TRBJ1-1; D uncertain. CDR1 is SEHNR, CDR2 FQNEAQ, per germline (reference sequence). V gave up 4 bases and J gave up 4 bases, with 16 bases separating them. The CDR3 contains 15 residues. CDR3 in amino acids: CASSSPGTKFTEAFF. CDR3 DNA sequence: TGTGCCAGCAGCTCGCCGGGAACCAAATTCACTGAAGCTTTCTTT.

This chain links TRBV5-1 with TRBJ2-5; 8 nucleotides agree with TRBD1. V shed 0 bases and J 5 bases; nucleotides not matched to a gene: 6. Germline-derived CDR1 and CDR2 are SGHRS and YFSETQ. This CDR3 contains 15 residues. In DNA form, the CDR3 reads TGCGCCAGCAGCTTGGGGACAGGGCCGGGGGAGACCCAGTACTTC. Translation gives CASSLGTGPGETQYF.

The V call is TRBV9, the J call TRBJ2-5; 10 nucleotides align to TRBD2. Germline V gene data show CDR1 as SGDLS and CDR2 as YYNGEE. The CDR3 has 15 amino acids. V lost 3 bases to trimming and J lost 5 bases; unmatched junction nucleotides: 7. CDR3 amino acids: CASSAPGLATETQYF. The CDR3 DNA follows: TGTGCCAGCAGCGCGCCGGGACTAGCGACGGAGACCCAGTACTTC.

The rearrangement links TRBV18 to TRBJ1-2, with D maybe TRBD1 (5 bases). Trimming took 0 bases from V and 4 from J, leaving 15 bases between them. The CDR3 extends over 16 amino acids. Per the germline V gene, CDR1 is KGHSH and CDR2 is LQKENI. CDR3 region: CASSPPGGTPLYGYTF. The CDR3 region has the DNA TGTGCCAGCTCACCACCGGGGGGGACCCCGCTCTATGGCTACACCTTC.

The chain joins TRBV6-5 to TRBJ1-3; D is ambiguous. This CDR3 has 15 residues. Germline CDR1 reads MNHEY; CDR2 reads SVGAGI. V was clipped by 6 bases and J by 3 bases, with 15 bases between them. The CDR3 bases are TGTGCCAGCAGGGTAACCTATACTGGTGGAAACACCATATATTTT. It is translated as CASRVTYTGGNTIYF.

The chain recombines TRBV7-9 with TRBJ1-2, with 9 bases matching TRBD1. CDR3 length: 18 residues. Germline assignment: CDR1 SEHNR and CDR2 FQNEAQ (reference sequence). With V trimmed by 6 bases and J by 4 bases, 18 bases remained unmatched. The DNA of the CDR3 is TGTGCCAGCAGTCCCTGGATCGTACAGGGGGCGATGAGCTATGGCTACACCTTC. It yields the protein CASSPWIVQGAMSYGYTF.

This clone was observed a handful of times. The rearrangement uses TRBV4-3 and TRBJ2-7, with TRBD2 identical over 13 bases. Looked up from germline, CDR1 is LGHNA and CDR2 is YSLEER. This CDR3 has 16 amino acids. With V trimmed by 5 bases and J by 6 bases, 10 bases remained unmatched. The CDR3: CASSESTGTSGIEQYF. The CDR3 bases are TGCGCCAGCAGCGAATCAACCGGGACTAGCGGGATCGAGCAGTACTTC.

The V gene is TRBV19, the J gene TRBJ2-4, with 10 bases matching TRBD2. CDR3 length: 15 amino acids. Germline V CDR1 and CDR2: LNHDA, SQIVND (reference sequence). With 3 bases clipped from V and 6 bases from J, the junction kept 5 bases outside the gene matches. CDR3 region: CASSITSGMRNIQYF. DNA for the CDR3: TGTGCCAGTAGTATTACTAGCGGGATGAGAAACATTCAGTACTTC.

The chain carries TRBV28 and TRBJ2-5; 8 positions agree with TRBD2. V lost 8 bases to trimming and J lost 5 bases; unmatched junction nucleotides: 7. CDR1 is MDHEN and CDR2 is SYDVKM in the germline V gene. The CDR3 extends over 13 amino acids. The CDR3 coding sequence is TGTGCCAGCCGACTAGCGTTCAGGGAGACCCAGTACTTC. Encoded protein: CASRLAFRETQYF.

This clone was found once. The chain couples TRBV7-3 to TRBJ2-2, with TRBD2 matching over 7 bases. The CDR3 runs 15 residues. Germline V lookup: CDR1 SGHTA, CDR2 FQGTGA. V lost 4 bases and J lost 1; bases outside the gene matches: 3. This CDR3 is CASSSSGVNTGELFF. CDR3 nucleotides: TGTGCCAGCAGCTCGAGCGGGGTGAACACCGGGGAGCTGTTTTTT.

V is TRBV7-9 and J is TRBJ2-7, with 7 bases that match TRBD1. V trimming: 4 bases; J trimming: 0 bases; junction bases outside the gene matches: 3. The length of the CDR3 is 14 residues. Germline loops: CDR1 SEHNR, CDR2 FQNEAQ (reference sequence). CDR3 sequence reads: CASSWGQLSYEQYF. The CDR3 nucleotides read TGTGCCAGCAGCTGGGGACAGCTCTCCTACGAGCAGTACTTC.